A selection of T cell receptor beta chains follows, all from one sample in a study of cytomegalovirus exposure and HLA in healthy donors. The protocol was immunoSEQ multiplex PCR, while the TCRdb copy is restricted to in-frame clones and leaves out a portion. The sample consists of about 60,000 clones, roughly 70% of them appearing once. Sample: PBMCs. All receptors derive from a woman aged 55-69 years in good health and CMV-seropositive. Each CDR3 is given with its conserved first and last residue. Fields, in order: J gene, clone size, CDR3 length, D gene, V gene, CDR3 DNA, CDR3 protein. D genes are given only for firm matches. Clone size is given for some rows only: seen once, a few or many times, or a class if the clone is expanded.

>TRBJ1-1|-|13|-|TRBV2
TGTGCCAGCAGTCAGGGGATGAACACTGAAGCTTTCTTT
CASSQGMNTEAFF
>TRBJ1-1|-|14|-|TRBV25-1
TGTGCCAGCAGTGAGGCAGGGGCTGTGCTCGAAGCTTTCTTT
CASSEAGAVLEAFF
>TRBJ1-1|-|13|-|TRBV4-3
TGCGCCAGCAGCCAAGAAATTCAACTAGGGGCTTTCTTT
CASSQEIQLGAFF
>TRBJ2-7|-|13|-|TRBV6-1
TGTGCCAGTACTTCAGGGGCGTCCTACGAGCAGTACTTC
CASTSGASYEQYF
>TRBJ2-7|once|18|TRBD1|TRBV18
TGTGCCAGCTCACCACCTATACCCGACAGGGAATCGTGGTACGAGCAGTACTTC
CASSPPIPDRESWYEQYF
>TRBJ1-6|few|14|-|TRBV6-6
TGTGCCAGCAGGGTGCAGGGTGACTCCTCACCCCTCCACTTT
CASRVQGDSSPLHF
>TRBJ1-1|-|13|TRBD1|TRBV19
TGTGCCAGTAACAGGGGGCTGGGCACTGAAGCTTTCTTT
CASNRGLGTEAFF
>TRBJ2-2|-|17|TRBD2|TRBV7-9
TGTGCCAGCAGCTTTAGTAGCGGGGGGGCGAACACCGGGGAGCTGTTTTTT
CASSFSSGGANTGELFF
>TRBJ1-4|-|16|TRBD1|TRBV11-2
TGTGCCAGCAGCTTACCGGGACAGCCCGGGACTGAAAAACTGTTTTTT
CASSLPGQPGTEKLFF
>TRBJ1-4|-|15|-|TRBV7-8
TGTGCCAGCAGCTTAGAGTGGGCTTTGGATGAAAAACTGTTTTTT
CASSLEWALDEKLFF
>TRBJ2-3|-|11|-|TRBV6-5
TGTGCCAGCAACCCTAGAGATACGCAGTATTTT
CASNPRDTQYF
>TRBJ2-6|-|12|-|TRBV2
TGTGCCAGCACCTGGGCGGCCAACGTCCTGACTTTC
CASTWAANVLTF
>TRBJ1-4|few|16|-|TRBV19
TGTGCCAGTAGTATAGGTGGAGGACCAACTAATGAAAAACTGTTTTTT
CASSIGGGPTNEKLFF
>TRBJ1-2|-|15|TRBD1|TRBV5-5
TGTGCCAGCAGCAGGAGGACAGGGGAAGATCATGGCTACACCTTC
CASSRRTGEDHGYTF
>TRBJ1-2|-|15|-|TRBV10-2
TGCGCCAGCAGTGAGTCGTGGCAGGCGCTTTATGGCTACACCTTC
CASSESWQALYGYTF
>TRBJ1-1|-|13|-|TRBV27
TGTGCCAGCAGTTTATACAGGCACACTGAAGCTTTCTTT
CASSLYRHTEAFF
>TRBJ2-1|-|16|TRBD2|TRBV11-2
TGTGCCAGCAGTCCGTTGCGGGGGGCTACCTTGGATGAGCAGTTCTTC
CASSPLRGATLDEQFF
>TRBJ1-3|-|15|-|TRBV14
TGTGCCAGCAGCTTCCGGACTGGCTCTGGAAACACCATATATTTT
CASSFRTGSGNTIYF
>TRBJ1-6|few|15|-|TRBV19
TGTGCCAGTAGTATAACAGGGAACGATAATTCACCCCTCCACTTT
CASSITGNDNSPLHF
>TRBJ2-3|-|16|TRBD2|TRBV29-1
TGCAGCGTTGAAGGGACTAGCGGGGGAGACAGAGATACGCAGTATTTT
CSVEGTSGGDRDTQYF
>TRBJ1-1|-|15|-|TRBV30
TGTGCCTGGACGCGTTCATCGACGGGGAGCGCTGAAGCTTTCTTT
CAWTRSSTGSAEAFF
>TRBJ1-2|-|15|-|TRBV10-3
TGTGCCATCAGTGGGGGAGGTGGGCCCGAGGGGGGCTACACCTTC
CAISGGGGPEGGYTF
>TRBJ2-7|-|11|-|TRBV30
TGTGCCTGGCGGAGCTCCTACGAGCAGTACTTC
CAWRSSYEQYF
>TRBJ2-1|-|17|TRBD2|TRBV5-4
TGTGCCAGCAGCTCGGATCCGACTAGCGGGGGCTACAATGAGCAGTTCTTC
CASSSDPTSGGYNEQFF
>TRBJ2-7|-|12|TRBD1|TRBV27
TGTGCCAGCTCTACAGGGGGCGCAGAGCAGTACTTC
CASSTGGAEQYF
>TRBJ2-6|-|17|TRBD1|TRBV5-1
TGCGCCAGCAGCTTGGAGTCAGGGGGCTCTGGGGCCAACGTCCTGACTTTC
CASSLESGGSGANVLTF
>TRBJ1-5|few|13|TRBD1|TRBV6-1
TGTGCCAGCAGGGTCGACAGGGCCCAGCCCCAGCATTTT
CASRVDRAQPQHF
>TRBJ1-6|-|15|-|TRBV28
TGTGCCAGCAGTCCCGGAGAGGGTAAGAATTCACCCCTCCACTTT
CASSPGEGKNSPLHF
>TRBJ2-5|-|16|TRBD2|TRBV7-9
TGTTCCAGCAGTGGTAGCGGGGGGATGTACCAAGAGACCCAGTACTTC
CSSSGSGGMYQETQYF
>TRBJ1-2|-|16|TRBD1|TRBV5-8
TGTGCCAGCAGCTTATCGCATTCCGGGACAGGGTATGGCTACACCTTC
CASSLSHSGTGYGYTF
>TRBJ2-2|-|15|-|TRBV6-1
TGTGCCAGCAGTGAACTGGCGCGGGCAGCCGGGGAGCTGTTTTTT
CASSELARAAGELFF
>TRBJ2-7|-|13|-|TRBV7-8
TGTGCCAGCAAGCTGGAGCCGGCCTACGAGCAGTACTTC
CASKLEPAYEQYF
>TRBJ2-3|once|12|-|TRBV4-3
TGCGCCAGCAGCCTCCACACAGATACGCAGTATTTT
CASSLHTDTQYF
>TRBJ2-6|-|15|-|TRBV6-5
TGTGCCAGCACTTCCCAACTGCTTTCGGCCAACGTCCTGACTTTC
CASTSQLLSANVLTF
>TRBJ1-1|few|14|-|TRBV7-8
TGTGCCAGCAGCTTAGATCCAGGGGCAACTGAAGCTTTCTTT
CASSLDPGATEAFF
>TRBJ1-1|few|15|TRBD1|TRBV6-5
TGTGCCAGCAGTCCCCGACAGGGCGGGACCACTGAAGCTTTCTTT
CASSPRQGGTTEAFF
>TRBJ1-5|-|21|-|TRBV2
TGTGCCAGCAGTGCGCTTGGGGGGGGCCGACAGGACGAATATAGCAATCAGCCCCAGCATTTT
CASSALGGGRQDEYSNQPQHF
>TRBJ2-3|once|16|-|TRBV7-6
TGTGCCAGCAGCTTAGTTTCATATCGTTCCGGAGATACGCAGTATTTT
CASSLVSYRSGDTQYF
>TRBJ1-6|-|20|TRBD1|TRBV4-3
TGCGCCAGCAGCCAAGATCCCCTTTCGCCCGGGACAGGGGATAATTCACCCCTCCACTTT
CASSQDPLSPGTGDNSPLHF
>TRBJ1-2|-|11|-|TRBV28
TGTGCCAGCAGTTTGGGCAAGGGCTACACCTTC
CASSLGKGYTF
>TRBJ1-1|once|17|-|TRBV6-4
TGTGCCAGCAGTGACCCCCAGGGTAGGCTTTGGAACACTGAAGCTTTCTTT
CASSDPQGRLWNTEAFF